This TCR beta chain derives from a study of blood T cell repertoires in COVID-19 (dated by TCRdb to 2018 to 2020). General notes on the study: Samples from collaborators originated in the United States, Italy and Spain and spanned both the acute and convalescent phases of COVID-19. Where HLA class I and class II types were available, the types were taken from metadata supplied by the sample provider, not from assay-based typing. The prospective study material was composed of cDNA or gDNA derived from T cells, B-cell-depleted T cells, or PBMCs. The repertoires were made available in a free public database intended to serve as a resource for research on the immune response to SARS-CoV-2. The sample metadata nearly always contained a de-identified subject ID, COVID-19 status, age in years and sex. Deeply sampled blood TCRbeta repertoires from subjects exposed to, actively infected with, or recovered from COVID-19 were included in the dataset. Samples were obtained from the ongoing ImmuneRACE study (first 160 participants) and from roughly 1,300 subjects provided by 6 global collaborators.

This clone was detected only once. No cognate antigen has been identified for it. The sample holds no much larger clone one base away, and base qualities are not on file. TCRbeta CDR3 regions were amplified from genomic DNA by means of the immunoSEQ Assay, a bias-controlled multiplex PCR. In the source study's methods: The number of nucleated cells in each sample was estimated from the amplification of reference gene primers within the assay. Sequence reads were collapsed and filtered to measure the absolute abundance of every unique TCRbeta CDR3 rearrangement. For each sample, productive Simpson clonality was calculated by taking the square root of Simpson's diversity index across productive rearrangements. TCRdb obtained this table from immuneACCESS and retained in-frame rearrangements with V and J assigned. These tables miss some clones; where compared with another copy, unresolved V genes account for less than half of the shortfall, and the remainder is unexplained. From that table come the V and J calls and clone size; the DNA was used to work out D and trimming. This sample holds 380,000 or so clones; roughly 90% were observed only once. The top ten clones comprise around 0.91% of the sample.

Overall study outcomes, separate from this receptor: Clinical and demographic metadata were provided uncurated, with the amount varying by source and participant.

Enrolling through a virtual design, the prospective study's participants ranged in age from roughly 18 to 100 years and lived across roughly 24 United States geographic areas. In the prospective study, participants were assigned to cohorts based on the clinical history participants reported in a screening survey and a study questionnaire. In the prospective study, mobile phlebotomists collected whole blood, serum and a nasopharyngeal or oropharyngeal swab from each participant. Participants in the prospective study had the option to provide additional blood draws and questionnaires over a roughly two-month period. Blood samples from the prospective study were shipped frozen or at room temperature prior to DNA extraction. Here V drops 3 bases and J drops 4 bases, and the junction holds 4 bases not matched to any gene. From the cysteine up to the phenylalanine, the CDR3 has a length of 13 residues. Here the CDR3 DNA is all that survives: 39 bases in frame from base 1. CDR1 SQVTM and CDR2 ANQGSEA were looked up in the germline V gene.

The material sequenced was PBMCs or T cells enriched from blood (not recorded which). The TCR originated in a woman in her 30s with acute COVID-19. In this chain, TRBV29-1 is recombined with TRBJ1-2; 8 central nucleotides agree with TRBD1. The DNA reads TGCAGCGTTGATCGGACAGGGTTCTATGGCTACACCTTC. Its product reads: CSVDRTGFYGYTF.